These 30 T cell receptor beta chains were sequenced from one sample in a study of blood T cell repertoires in COVID-19. Clones were read by immunoSEQ multiplex PCR, and TCRdb kept only the in-frame ones, dropping some. Of about 320,000 clones in the sample, under 90% were seen once. The sequenced sample was PBMCs or T cells enriched from blood (not recorded which). The receptors were sampled from a man between 60 and 75 years old who had recovered from COVID-19.

This clone appeared once. The chain employs TRBV5-1 and TRBJ1-1; 11 positions match TRBD1. Germline V gene lookup returns CDR1 SGHRS and CDR2 YFSETQ. The CDR3 has 15 residues. The ends lost 6 bases at V and 2 bases at J; junction bases unmatched: 6. CDR3 in amino acids: CASTPGQGANTEAFF. The CDR3 DNA reads TGCGCCAGCACTCCCGGACAGGGGGCTAACACTGAAGCTTTCTTT.

The V gene is TRBV28, the J gene TRBJ1-2, with a possible D match to TRBD1 (5 bases). V was pared by 0 bases and J by 4 bases, with 9 bases between. The V gene's germline CDR1 is MDHEN and CDR2 SYDVKM. The CDR3 totals 14 residues. Here the CDR3 DNA reads TGTGCCAGCAGTTTATGGGGGCCGATCTATGGCTACACCTTC. Protein product: CASSLWGPIYGYTF.

This rearrangement joins TRBV5-1 to TRBJ2-1, with 9 bases fitting TRBD1. CDR3 length equals 16 residues. J was trimmed by 9 bases and V by 2 bases; bases with no gene match: 12. Germline assignment: CDR1 SGHRS and CDR2 YFSETQ. CDR3 protein: CASSFMGGTGIVEQFF. The CDR3 coding sequence is TGCGCCAGCAGCTTCATGGGCGGGACAGGGATAGTTGAGCAGTTCTTC.

The chain is built from TRBV24-1 and TRBJ1-1; D is undetermined. In germline, CDR1 is KGHDR, CDR2 SFDVKD. This CDR3 contains 13 residues. The ends were cut back, 1 base at V and 5 bases at J, with 7 bases in the middle. Here the CDR3 reads CATSDFRGTEAFF. CDR3 nucleotide sequence: TGTGCCACCAGTGATTTCCGGGGAACTGAAGCTTTCTTT.

The V call is TRBV6-5, the J call TRBJ1-1, with a weak D call TRBD1 (5 bases). V was shortened by 6 bases and J by 4 bases, with 15 bases between the two germline ends. Germline V CDR1 and CDR2: MNHEY, SVGAGI. The CDR3 runs to 14 residues. CDR3 DNA: TGTGCCAGCAGATTACCGGGACTGGGCACTGAAGCTTTCTTT. It yields the protein CASRLPGLGTEAFF.

This chain joins TRBV12-3 or TRBV12-4 and TRBJ2-7; D gene ambiguous. The CDR3 runs to 12 residues. The V end was cut by 9 bases, the J end by 3 bases, with 12 bases between. In nucleotides, the CDR3 is TGTGCCAGTGGGCCTACCATCTACGAGCAGTACTTC. Translation gives CASGPTIYEQYF.

This clone was counted a single time. This CDR3 reads CASSPETGSSYNSPLHF. The DNA of the CDR3 is TGTGCCAGCAGTCCTGAGACGGGGAGCTCCTATAATTCACCCCTCCACTTT. This chain links TRBV27 with TRBJ1-6; D ambiguous. Looked up from germline, CDR1 is MNHEY and CDR2 is SMNVEV (reference sequence). V lost 5 bases to trimming and J lost 0 bases, with 14 bases between them. The CDR3 extends over 17 amino acids.

The gene calls are TRBV11-2 and TRBJ1-1; the D is unclear. Trimming left V 2 bases short and J 0 bases short, with 10 bases between. The CDR3 runs 15 residues. Germline assignment: CDR1 SGHAT and CDR2 FQNNGV. CDR3 nucleotide sequence: TGTGCCAGCAGCTTATTTCAGGCACTGAACACTGAAGCTTTCTTT. Protein: CASSLFQALNTEAFF.

The J gene is TRBJ1-2, the V gene TRBV29-1; 7 nucleotides match TRBD1. The J segment lost 3 bases and the V segment lost 2 bases, leaving 9 bases of the junction unmatched. The germline V gene has CDR1 SQVTM and CDR2 ANQGSEA. The CDR3 totals 15 residues. The DNA for the CDR3 is TGCAGCGTTGAAACCTCCGGGACAGATGACTATGGCTACACCTTC. It codes for CSVETSGTDDYGYTF.

This clone was counted a single time. The gene calls are TRBV5-1 and TRBJ2-7; 10 bases are a match to TRBD1. Losses at the gene ends were 7 bases for V and 6 bases for J; bases not matched to a gene: 10. CDR3 length: 14 amino acids. Germline values: CDR1 SGHRS, CDR2 YFSETQ. The CDR3 DNA sequence: TGCGCCAGCGCTCAGGGAGACAGGGGGCTCGAGCAGTACTTC. This encodes CASAQGDRGLEQYF.

This chain uses TRBV20-1 with TRBJ2-3, with a weak D call TRBD1 (5 bases). The CDR3 is made up of 15 amino acids. Per the germline V gene, CDR1 is DFQATT and CDR2 is SNEGSKA (reference sequence). V was pared by 3 bases and J by 3 bases, with 16 bases between. In DNA, the CDR3 is TGCAGTGCTAGTTCTAGAACCCCAGGGACAGATACGCAGTATTTT. It codes for CSASSRTPGTDTQYF.

The V and J genes are TRBV28 and TRBJ2-7, with D perhaps matching TRBD1 (7 bases). The V gene lost 4 bases and the J gene lost 4 bases, with 17 bases spanning the gap. The CDR3 length is 15 residues. Germline loops: CDR1 MDHEN, CDR2 SYDVKM. CDR3 DNA sequence: TGTGCCAGCAGTTCCCCAGGGGGGAACTCTTACGAGCAGTACTTC. It translates to CASSSPGGNSYEQYF.

V is TRBV5-6 and J is TRBJ1-5; D gene unclear. V was cut by 4 bases and J by 0 bases, with 11 bases left in between. The CDR3 runs 15 residues. The germline V gene encodes CDR1 SGHDT and CDR2 YYEEEE. The CDR3 DNA reads as TGTGCCAGCAGCCTGGCGGGATATAGCAATCAGCCCCAGCATTTT. It encodes CASSLAGYSNQPQHF.

This clone is a singleton in its sample. The chain has TRBV7-8 and TRBJ1-2, with D unclear. The CDR3 spans 14 residues. Germline CDR1 and CDR2: SGHVS and FQNEAQ. Trimming removed 3 bases at V and 0 bases at J, with 8 bases between. In DNA, the CDR3 is TGTGCCAGCAGCTTCACTGGAGCTAACTATGGCTACACCTTC. This encodes CASSFTGANYGYTF.

The chain recombines TRBV28 with TRBJ1-6; 10 bases match TRBD1. CDR1 and CDR2 from the germline V gene are MDHEN and SYDVKM. This CDR3 is 17 amino acids long. The junction had 5 bases not matched to a gene; V was cut back by 1 base and J by 5 bases. The CDR3 DNA reads as TGTGCCAGCAGTTTATTGGGACAGGGGCAGAATAATTCACCCCTCCACTTT. This translates into CASSLLGQGQNNSPLHF. Using reference TRBV28 and TRBJ1-6 for the parts outside the CDR3, the full variable domain is DVKVTQSSRYLVKRTGEKVFLECVQDMDHENMFWYRQDPGLGLRLIYFSYDVKMKEKGDIPEGYSVSREKKERFSLILESASTNQTSMYLCASSLLGQGQNNSPLHFGNGTRLTVT.

CDR3 sequence (DNA): TGTGCCACCAGCGCCCATAGCGGTACCACAGATACGCAGTATTTT. Protein product: CATSAHSGTTDTQYF. The rearrangement links TRBV24-1 to TRBJ2-3, with TRBD2 as a possible D gene (6 bases). Germline values: CDR1 KGHDR, CDR2 SFDVKD. Trimming stripped 7 bases from V and 2 bases from J, with 15 bases between. CDR3 length: 15 amino acids.

The V and J genes are TRBV5-1 and TRBJ1-5; no clear D. Per germline, CDR1 SGHRS and CDR2 YFSETQ. Trimming shortened V by 4 bases and J by 4 bases, and 15 bases separated the two germline ends. The CDR3 has 15 amino acids. The DNA for the CDR3 is TGCGCCAGCAGCCCCGAGGGCCCGGGGAATCAGCCCCAGCATTTT. Translated, it gives CASSPEGPGNQPQHF.

This clone came up once. The chain has TRBV5-4 and TRBJ1-1, with TRBD1 identical over 8 bases. V lost 4 bases and J lost 4; bases outside the gene matches: 21. This CDR3 contains 19 residues. Looked up from germline, CDR1 is SGHNT and CDR2 is YYREEE (reference sequence). The CDR3 here is CASSGIQEDRAHRSTEAFF. In nucleotides, the CDR3 is TGTGCCAGCAGCGGCATCCAAGAGGACAGGGCTCATCGGAGCACTGAAGCTTTCTTT.

The genes are TRBV5-4 and TRBJ1-1; D not certain. Deletions cut 4 bases from V and 1 base from J, with 17 bases between. Germline CDR1 reads SGHNT; CDR2 reads YYREEE (reference sequence). The CDR3 contains 16 residues. In DNA, the CDR3 is TGTGCCAGCAGCCCGAGGGCCCCGCCGGAGAACACTGAAGCTTTCTTT. This translates into CASSPRAPPENTEAFF.

This chain connects TRBV24-1 to TRBJ1-5; TRBD1 is a possible D gene (5 bases). The CDR3 totals 15 residues. Germline V gene lookup returns CDR1 KGHDR and CDR2 SFDVKD. V lost 3 bases to trimming and J lost 5 bases, with 13 bases between them. This chain's CDR3 is CATSDARVGDQPQHF. The CDR3 nucleotides are TGTGCCACCAGTGATGCCAGAGTAGGGGATCAGCCCCAGCATTTT.

The gene calls are TRBV9 and TRBJ2-7; 8 nucleotides line up with TRBD1. With 4 bases clipped from V and 4 bases from J, the junction kept 10 bases outside the gene matches. Germline CDR1 and CDR2: SGDLS and YYNGEE. This CDR3 comprises 15 residues. The CDR3 loop is CASSSQGGRGYEQYF. CDR3 DNA: TGTGCCAGCAGCTCACAGGGGGGACGGGGTTACGAGCAGTACTTC.

The V gene is TRBV7-6, the J gene TRBJ2-1, with 10 bases identical to TRBD2. The germline CDR1 and CDR2 sequences are SGHVS and FNYEAQ. The CDR3 covers 16 residues. V shed 5 bases, J shed 0 bases, and the junction held 4 bases outside the gene matches. CDR3 nucleotides: TGTGCCAGCAGCCTGACTAGCGGGTTCTCCTACAATGAGCAGTTCTTC. This codes for CASSLTSGFSYNEQFF.

The gene calls are TRBV20-1 and TRBJ1-2; D gene unclear. Germline CDR1 is DFQATT and CDR2 is SNEGSKA (reference sequence). This CDR3 is built from 11 residues. Trimming took off 7 bases at V and 7 bases at J, with 13 bases between the two ends. The chain's CDR3 is CSVPNWSGYTF. The CDR3 region has the DNA TGCAGTGTCCCCAATTGGAGTGGCTACACCTTC.

This clone came up once. This sequence joins TRBV5-1 and TRBJ2-1; 8 nucleotides line up with TRBD1. The CDR3 length is 13 residues. Germline trimming cut 7 bases from V and 1 base from J; bases unmatched to any gene: 1. Germline V gives CDR1 SGHRS, CDR2 YFSETQ. For the CDR3, the DNA is TGCGCCAGCGGACAGGGATCCTACAATGAGCAGTTCTTC. The encoded protein is CASGQGSYNEQFF.

This chain uses TRBV15 with TRBJ2-2; 7 bases fit TRBD2. The CDR3 totals 13 residues. Germline CDR1 reads LNHNV; CDR2 reads YYDKDF (reference sequence). The V and J ends lost 8 bases and 2 bases, in that order; junction bases with no gene match: 2. The CDR3 here is CATAGANTGELFF. The CDR3 nucleotides are TGTGCCACCGCGGGAGCAAACACCGGGGAGCTGTTTTTT.

The chain uses TRBV7-2 and TRBJ2-7, with 10 bases lining up with TRBD1. V lost 1 base, J lost 6 bases, and 6 bases stayed unmatched. The CDR3 is 15 residues long. Germline assignment: CDR1 SGHTA and CDR2 FQGNSA. CDR3 bases: TGTGCCAGCAGCTTAGACGACAGGGGGCTTGGCGAGCAGTACTTC. It codes for CASSLDDRGLGEQYF. The whole variable domain, remainder taken from reference TRBV7-2 and TRBJ2-7, is GAGVSQSPSNKVTEKGKDVELRCDPISGHTALYWYRQSLGQGLEFLIYFQGNSAPDKSGLPSDRFSAERTGGSVSTLTIQRTQQEDSAVYLCASSLDDRGLGEQYFGPGTRLTVT.

The chain combines TRBV4-2 with TRBJ1-5; tentatively, D is TRBD1 (5 bases). The CDR3 runs 16 residues. CDR1 and CDR2 (germline): LGHNA, YNFKEQ. V shed 0 bases and J shed 6 bases, with 15 bases lying between them. This chain's CDR3 is CASSQDVVRDTQPQHF. The CDR3 DNA sequence: TGTGCCAGCAGCCAAGATGTCGTCAGGGATACTCAGCCCCAGCATTTT.

About this clone: Other DNA sequences from this sample encode an identical CDR3 as well. This rearrangement joins TRBV2 to TRBJ2-2; TRBD2 agrees at 16 bases. The CDR3 extends over 16 amino acids. Germline V CDR1 and CDR2: SNHLY, FYNNEI. Germline trimming cut 6 bases from V and 5 bases from J; bases unmatched to any gene: 3. The CDR3 bases are TGTGCCAGCAGAACGGGACTAGCGGGAGGGACCGGGGAGCTGTTTTTT. Translating gives CASRTGLAGGTGELFF.

The chain recombines TRBV9 with TRBJ2-1; 10 nucleotides agree with TRBD2. The CDR3 is 17 amino acids. V was clipped by 4 bases and J by 7 bases; unmatched bases: 14. From germline, CDR1 is SGDLS and CDR2 YYNGEE. CDR3 coding DNA: TGTGCCAGCAGCCCAACCCTAGCGGGAGAGGGGCGAAATGAGCAGTTCTTC. Its protein product is CASSPTLAGEGRNEQFF.

V is TRBV2 and J is TRBJ2-5, with 10 bases aligning to TRBD1. V was clipped by 4 bases and J by 4 bases; unmatched bases: 3. Looked up from germline, CDR1 is SNHLY and CDR2 is FYNNEI. CDR3 size: 14 residues. The CDR3 is CASSGGTGVETQYF. CDR3 DNA: TGTGCCAGCAGTGGAGGGACAGGGGTAGAGACCCAGTACTTC.